Shown below are 30 T cell receptor beta chains from a single sample sequenced in a study of beta chain features in type 1 diabetes. Every isolated RNA sample was fully reverse transcribed, so sequencing captured expressed TCRB transcripts. Sequenced by immunoSEQ multiplex PCR; TCRdb stores in-frame clones only, minus some. The sample lists 390,000 or so clones, around 14% occurring once. The material sequenced was naive CD4+ T cells from blood. The source of these receptors is a man between 25 and 39 years old in good health.

This clone was picked up a small number of times. CDR3 loop: CASSYSSGGNEQFF. The CDR3 region has the DNA TGTGCCAGCAGTTACTCCTCCGGGGGGAATGAGCAGTTCTTC. The V gene is TRBV6-6, the J gene TRBJ2-1; TRBD2 matches at 7 bases. This CDR3 is built from 14 residues. J lost 7 bases, V lost 0 bases, and 3 bases had no gene match. Looked up from germline, CDR1 is MNHNY and CDR2 is SVGAGI (reference sequence).

This clone was seen only a few times. The V gene is TRBV13, the J gene TRBJ2-7; tentatively, D is TRBD1 or TRBD2 (5 bases each). V gave up 0 bases and J gave up 2 bases, with 17 bases separating them. This CDR3 has 17 residues. The germline V gene encodes CDR1 PRHDT and CDR2 FYEKMQ (reference sequence). As DNA, the CDR3 is TGTGCCAGCAGCTTAGGACCTTTAACGGGGACGCCCTACGAGCAGTACGTC. This codes for CASSLGPLTGTPYEQYV.

This clone has more than one count but fewer than ten. The CDR3 protein is CASSVAGVSNEQFF. For the CDR3, the DNA is TGTGCCAGCAGCGTTGCGGGGGTCAGCAATGAGCAGTTCTTC. V and J are TRBV9 and TRBJ2-1; 7 bases line up with TRBD2. The ends lost 2 bases at V and 6 bases at J; junction bases unmatched: 5. This CDR3 comprises 14 residues. Germline CDR1 and CDR2: SGDLS and YYNGEE.

The table lists this clone with a few counts. The chain uses TRBV6-5 and TRBJ1-1; D might be TRBD1 (6 bases). CDR1 is MNHEY and CDR2 is SVGAGI in the germline V gene. The CDR3 extends over 14 amino acids. The V and J ends lost 5 bases and 5 bases respectively, with 15 bases between them. DNA for the CDR3: TGTGCCAGCAGTCAGCCTCAACAGGGAACTGAAGCTTTCTTT. Its protein is CASSQPQQGTEAFF.

This clone was counted a few times. The chain uses TRBV29-1 and TRBJ1-2, with D possibly being TRBD1 (5 bases). The germline V gene has CDR1 SQVTM and CDR2 ANQGSEA. The CDR3 spans 12 residues. V lost 5 bases and J lost 10, with 17 bases in between. The CDR3 DNA reads as TGCAGCGTTCTGGAGGGGCCCCGGGACTACACCTTC. Its protein is CSVLEGPRDYTF.

This clone was detected only a few times. This chain links TRBV7-2 with TRBJ2-1; TRBD2 matches 8 bases. Germline V gives CDR1 SGHTA, CDR2 FQGNSA. V trimming: 6 bases; J trimming: 9 bases; junction bases outside the gene matches: 10. This CDR3 contains 14 residues. The CDR3 loop is CASSPGGTLGEQFF. CDR3 bases: TGTGCCAGCAGTCCGGGGGGGACCCTAGGTGAGCAGTTCTTC.

In this sample, this clone turned up a few times. At the DNA level, this CDR3 is encoded by other sequences in the same sample as well. The V call is TRBV5-1, the J call TRBJ2-1; 8 bases align to TRBD2. V lost 4 bases, J lost 2 bases, and 5 bases stayed unmatched. This CDR3 contains 15 residues. CDR1 and CDR2 (germline): SGHRS, YFSETQ. For the CDR3, the DNA is TGCGCCAGCAGCCTACTAGCGGAAACCTACAATGAGCAGTTCTTC. Amino acids: CASSLLAETYNEQFF.

This chain uses TRBV7-9 with TRBJ2-5; tentatively, D is TRBD1 (6 bases). Germline V gene lookup returns CDR1 SEHNR and CDR2 FQNEAQ (reference sequence). Trimming removed 3 bases from V and 0 bases from J, with 17 bases in between. The CDR3 is 17 residues long. CDR3 nucleotide sequence: TGTGCCAGCAGCTTTAACGCCGGGACACCGTACCAAGAGACCCAGTACTTC. Its protein product is CASSFNAGTPYQETQYF.

This clone was seen a few times. The gene calls are TRBV4-3 and TRBJ2-3; TRBD2 is a possible D gene (5 bases). The CDR3 loop spans 12 amino acids. Per the germline V gene, CDR1 is LGHNA and CDR2 is YSLEER. V was pared by 0 bases and J by 9 bases, with 7 bases between. The DNA for the CDR3 is TGCGCCAGCAGCCAAGACAAGCGGACGCAGTATTTT. Its translation is CASSQDKRTQYF.

V and J are TRBV10-3 and TRBJ2-1; no definite D call. Germline-derived CDR1 and CDR2 are ENHRY and SYGVKD. The CDR3 is 15 amino acids. V was pared by 4 bases and J by 2 bases, with 12 bases between. CDR3 amino acids: CAISAQESAYNEQFF. CDR3 sequence (DNA): TGTGCCATCAGTGCTCAGGAGTCGGCCTACAATGAGCAGTTCTTC.

The rearrangement uses TRBV28 and TRBJ2-1; D is uncertain. The germline gives CDR1 MDHEN, CDR2 SYDVKM. V lost 3 bases and J 9 bases, leaving 9 bases between the germline ends. This CDR3 is built from 12 residues. This CDR3 reads CASSFLLAEQFF. CDR3 DNA sequence: TGTGCCAGCAGTTTTCTCCTGGCTGAGCAGTTCTTC.

The rearrangement links TRBV5-4 to TRBJ2-1, with a weak D call TRBD2 (6 bases). This CDR3 has 17 residues. Germline-derived CDR1 and CDR2 are SGHNT and YYREEE (reference sequence). V lost 4 bases and J lost 0, with 17 bases in between. The CDR3 DNA is TGTGCCAGCAGCCCCTGGGGCGGGACCAGCTCCTACAATGAGCAGTTCTTC. Its translation is CASSPWGGTSSYNEQFF.

The V and J genes are TRBV29-1 and TRBJ2-3; TRBD2 agrees at 11 bases. Germline CDR1 SQVTM, CDR2 ANQGSEA. The CDR3 is 16 amino acids. The V segment lost 4 bases and the J segment 2 bases; nucleotides outside the gene matches: 8. The CDR3, as DNA: TGCAGCGTTGTCGGGCTAGCGGGGGGCCACACAGATACGCAGTATTTT. Amino acids: CSVVGLAGGHTDTQYF.

This clone showed up just a few times. This rearrangement joins TRBV30 to TRBJ2-7; TRBD2 matches at 10 bases. Germline CDR1 GTSNPN, CDR2 SVGIG (reference sequence). This CDR3 is built from 13 residues. J gave up 7 bases and V 2 bases, and 5 bases lay outside the gene matches. CDR3 amino acids: CAWSNKREGEQYV. CDR3 coding DNA: TGTGCCTGGAGTAACAAGCGGGAGGGTGAGCAGTACGTC.

This clone is a singleton in its sample. This chain links TRBV7-9 with TRBJ2-1, with D unclear. Germline CDR1 is SEHNR and CDR2 is FQNEAQ (reference sequence). The V end lost 7 bases, the J end lost 5 bases, and 12 bases lay between the germline ends. This CDR3 has 13 amino acids. CDR3: CASNQVGDNEQFF. CDR3 nucleotide sequence: TGTGCCAGCAACCAAGTTGGGGACAATGAGCAGTTCTTC.

The sample holds a few counts of this clone. The rearrangement joins TRBV7-9 to TRBJ1-1, with unresolved D. The V and J ends lost 3 bases and 1 base respectively, with 9 bases between them. Per germline, CDR1 SEHNR and CDR2 FQNEAQ (reference sequence). The CDR3 consists of 14 residues. The CDR3 region is CASSFGGGNTEAFF. The CDR3 nucleotides read TGTGCCAGCAGCTTCGGCGGTGGGAACACTGAAGCTTTCTTT. The full variable domain, with the rest looked up from reference TRBV7-9 and TRBJ1-1, is DTGVSQNPRHKITKRGQNVTFRCDPISEHNRLYWYRQTLGQGPEFLTYFQNEAQLEKSRLLSDRFSAERPKGSFSTLEIQRTEQGDSAMYLCASSFGGGNTEAFFGQGTRLTVV.

Comment on this clone: The same CDR3 is also encoded by other DNA sequences in this sample. V is TRBV7-2 and J is TRBJ1-1, with TRBD1 identical over 8 bases. The CDR3 sequence is 14 residues long. The germline V gene encodes CDR1 SGHTA and CDR2 FQGNSA. The J segment lost 2 bases and the V segment lost 4 bases, leaving 3 bases of the junction unmatched. CDR3 loop: CASSSQGANTEAFF. The CDR3 DNA reads as TGTGCCAGCAGCTCCCAGGGGGCCAACACTGAAGCTTTCTTT.

This clone was counted only a few times. The chain has TRBV6-5 and TRBJ1-2; D is possibly TRBD1 (6 bases). Germline CDR1 and CDR2: MNHEY and SVGAGI. CDR3 length: 15 residues. Trimming removed 7 bases at V and 0 bases at J, with 15 bases between. CDR3: CASMNYRAANYGYTF. The CDR3 DNA is TGTGCCAGCATGAATTACAGGGCAGCTAACTATGGCTACACCTTC.

This clone was detected a few times. The rearrangement joins TRBV9 to TRBJ1-6, with unresolved D. Germline V lookup: CDR1 SGDLS, CDR2 YYNGEE. This CDR3 has 14 amino acids. Trimming removed 0 bases from V and 14 bases from J, with 15 bases in between. The CDR3 sequence: CASSVGVGRSSLHF. For the CDR3, the DNA is TGTGCCAGCAGCGTAGGGGTCGGCCGATCGTCCCTCCACTTT.

This clone was seen only a few times. The V gene is TRBV4-1, the J gene TRBJ2-7; perhaps TRBD2 as D (7 bases). Trimming took 1 base from V and 5 from J, leaving 21 bases between them. The CDR3 consists of 17 residues. Germline CDR1 is MGHRA and CDR2 is YSYEKL. As DNA, the CDR3 is TGCGCCAGCAGCCAAGGGGGAACAGGGAGGGTAACGAACGAGCAGTACTTC. Protein sequence: CASSQGGTGRVTNEQYF.

The rearrangement uses TRBV2 and TRBJ2-7; D is unresolved. Germline CDR1 SNHLY, CDR2 FYNNEI. Trimming removed 3 bases from V and 4 bases from J, with 13 bases in between. The CDR3 extends over 14 amino acids. The CDR3 DNA follows: TGTGCCAGCAGTGATCCCGGAGAACTTTACGAGCAGTACGTC. The encoded protein is CASSDPGELYEQYV.

This clone came up a few times. The chain carries TRBV18 and TRBJ1-3; no definite D call. With 6 bases removed from V and 2 bases from J, the gap between germline ends came to 8 bases. The CDR3 covers 13 residues. CDR1 is KGHSH and CDR2 is LQKENI in the germline V gene. The CDR3 loop is CASSPEAGNTIYF. The CDR3 DNA is TGTGCCAGCTCTCCAGAAGCTGGAAACACCATATATTTT.

This clone was found a few times. This chain joins TRBV4-3 and TRBJ2-1; TRBD2 aligns across 7 bases. With V trimmed by 2 bases and J by 15 bases, 7 bases remained unmatched. The germline V gene encodes CDR1 LGHNA and CDR2 YSLEER. The CDR3 runs to 12 residues. The CDR3 reads CASSQLAGDLFF. The CDR3 nucleotides are TGCGCCAGCAGCCAACTGGCGGGAGATCTGTTCTTC.

This clone was observed a few times. The V and J genes are TRBV30 and TRBJ2-7; the match to TRBD2 covers 13 bases. CDR1 is GTSNPN, CDR2 SVGIG, per germline (reference sequence). CDR3 size: 16 residues. V shed 4 bases, J shed 1 base, and the junction held 7 bases outside the gene matches. Here the CDR3 DNA reads TGTGCCTGGACCAGTCCGGGACTAGCGGGATCCTACGAGCAGTACGTC. This sequence encodes CAWTSPGLAGSYEQYV.

The V gene is TRBV14, the J gene TRBJ2-3, with TRBD1 matching 8 bases. Unmatched junction bases numbered 0, after V lost 1 base and J lost 0 bases. From germline, CDR1 is SGHDN and CDR2 FVKESK. The CDR3 contains 15 residues. This chain's CDR3 is CASSQGQGSTDTQYF. The CDR3 DNA is TGTGCCAGCAGCCAAGGACAGGGGAGCACAGATACGCAGTATTTT.

This clone has only a few counts. This chain links TRBV5-6 with TRBJ2-1; 9 bases map to TRBD1. Per germline, CDR1 SGHDT and CDR2 YYEEEE. The CDR3 sequence is 16 residues long. J lost 0 bases, V lost 4 bases, and 5 bases had no gene match. CDR3 bases: TGTGCCAGCAGCGGCGGGACAGGGAGCTCCTACAATGAGCAGTTCTTC. Amino acids: CASSGGTGSSYNEQFF.

This clone turned up a few times. The chain combines TRBV11-2 with TRBJ2-5; no clear D. Germline V gene sequence: CDR1 SGHAT, CDR2 FQNNGV. CDR3 length: 11 amino acids. Trimming shortened V by 5 bases and J by 4 bases, and 5 bases separated the two germline ends. CDR3 amino acids: CASSNRETQYF. As DNA, the CDR3 is TGTGCCAGCAGCAATCGAGAGACCCAGTACTTC.

The rearrangement links TRBV5-6 to TRBJ2-7, with TRBD1 identical over 7 bases. This CDR3 has 15 amino acids. V dropped 3 bases and J dropped 1; count of bases not matched to a gene: 7. The germline gives CDR1 SGHDT, CDR2 YYEEEE. In nucleotides, the CDR3 is TGTGCCAGCAGCTACAGGGGTATTCGATCCTACGAGCAGTACGTC. Its translation is CASSYRGIRSYEQYV.

This clone came up a few times. The chain is built from TRBV7-9 and TRBJ2-1; TRBD2 matches 13 bases. This CDR3 contains 19 residues. Germline loops: CDR1 SEHNR, CDR2 FQNEAQ (reference sequence). V lost 2 bases and J lost 0; bases outside the gene matches: 7. The CDR3 bases are TGTGCCAGCAGCTTAAGACTAGCGGGGGGCCCCCCCTCCTACAATGAGCAGTTCTTC. Its protein is CASSLRLAGGPPSYNEQFF.

This clone occurred a few times. This chain links TRBV6-1 with TRBJ2-7, with unresolved D. This CDR3 is built from 14 residues. Trimming removed 2 bases at V and 1 base at J, with 9 bases between. The germline V gene has CDR1 MNHNS and CDR2 SASEGT. The CDR3 DNA is TGTGCCAGCAGTGAACTCCTGGGGTCCTACGAGCAGTACGTC. Its protein is CASSELLGSYEQYV.